These T cell receptor beta chains were read from a single sample in a study of T cells in Graves' hyperthyroidism and ophthalmopathy. TCRdb re-analysed the multiplex PCR reads in MiXCR, keeping a single row per CDR3 protein. This sample has 90,000 to 120,000 distinct CDR3 sequences, with roughly 15% found just once. The sample taken for sequencing was blood. The receptors shown here come from a woman between 45 and 60 years old with Graves' hyperthyroidism. Each CDR3 is given with its conserved first and last residue. The D gene is left open where the match is weak. Size values are once, few and many counts, or a class for expanded clones, and some rows have none.

CDR3aa,CDR3nt,v_gene,d_gene,abundance,j_gene
CSVAGTNSNQPQHF,TGCAGCGTTGCCGGGACCAATAGCAATCAGCCCCAGCATTTT,TRBV29-1,.,many,TRBJ1-5
CSAESGTGIRELFF,TGCAGTGCTGAATCCGGGACAGGGATCCGGGAGCTGTTTTTT,TRBV20-1,TRBD1,many,TRBJ2-2
CASSSASGFNEKLFF,TGTGCCAGCAGTTCAGCCTCGGGGTTTAATGAAAAACTGTTTTTT,TRBV27,.,many,TRBJ1-4
CAWSVTGVVYGYTF,TGTGCCTGGAGCGTGACGGGAGTAGTCTATGGCTACACCTTC,TRBV30,.,.,TRBJ1-2
CSARPAGGSGANVLTF,TGCAGTGCAAGGCCCGCGGGAGGCTCTGGGGCCAACGTCCTGACTTTC,TRBV20-1,TRBD2,many,TRBJ2-6
CASSKREIEETQYF,TGTGCCAGTTCGAAGCGGGAGATAGAGGAGACCCAGTACTTC,TRBV7-9,TRBD2,.,TRBJ2-5
CAWSVRADQPQHF,TGTGCCTGGAGTGTGAGGGCCGATCAGCCCCAGCATTTT,TRBV30,.,.,TRBJ1-5
CASSPGTGWIYYEQYF,TGTGCCAGCAGTCCCGGGACAGGGTGGATTTATTACGAGCAGTACTTC,TRBV27,TRBD1,many,TRBJ2-7
CSALYPPGSGRSYEQYF,TGCAGTGCTCTCTACCCTCCAGGGAGCGGGAGGTCCTACGAGCAGTACTTC,TRBV20-1,TRBD2,many,TRBJ2-7
CASRRPLGLAGVGGELFF,TGTGCCAGCAGACGACCCCTTGGACTAGCGGGAGTGGGCGGGGAGCTGTTTTTT,TRBV28,TRBD2,many,TRBJ2-2
CASRNQPTGRTDTQYF,TGTGCCAGCAGAAATCAGCCGACAGGCCGCACAGATACGCAGTATTTT,TRBV27,.,many,TRBJ2-3
CSAARLAGGFHYNEQFF,TGCAGTGCGGCTCGACTAGCGGGAGGCTTTCATTACAATGAGCAGTTCTTC,TRBV20-1,TRBD2,many,TRBJ2-1
CASSSASDRGTEAFF,TGTGCCAGCAGCTCCGCCTCGGACAGGGGCACTGAAGCTTTCTTT,TRBV5-4,TRBD1,.,TRBJ1-1
CASSHGQGIDTQYF,TGTGCCAGCAGCCACGGACAGGGCATAGATACGCAGTATTTT,TRBV11-2,TRBD1,many,TRBJ2-3
CASSLWTSGSGLGIYNEQFF,TGCGCCAGCAGCCTATGGACTAGCGGGAGTGGGTTAGGGATCTACAATGAGCAGTTCTTC,TRBV4-1,TRBD2,.,TRBJ2-1
CASSVDSNPSYNEQFF,TGCGCCAGCAGCGTAGACAGTAACCCATCCTACAATGAGCAGTTCTTC,TRBV5-1,.,.,TRBJ2-1